This TCR beta chain was captured in a study of OX40 agonist ivuxolimab in advanced cancers. The ends were cut back, 5 bases at V and 4 bases at J, with 17 bases in the middle. CDR1 and CDR2 from the germline V gene are SEHNR and FQNEAQ (reference sequence). The CDR3 has 16 residues. Sequencing was performed with immunoSEQ multiplex PCR; in TCRdb, only in-frame clones are kept and a portion is missing. The sample holds roughly 79,000 clones; about 90% are singletons and the top ten take roughly 9.6%. A word on this clone: Its specificity is not known.

Blood got drawn at baseline, again on cycle 4 day 1, and then on cycle 7 day 1. Overall study results and limits: Clonal expansion from baseline to week 6 occurred in both CD4+ and CD8+ T cells.

The sample consisted of CD4+ or CD8+ T cells sorted from blood, taken in a trial of the OX40 agonist ivuxolimab. The receptor's source is an adult with an advanced solid tumor such as melanoma, head and neck, liver or kidney cancer. The chain uses TRBV7-9 and TRBJ1-4; D unclear. The CDR3 loop is CASSHKITDFNEKLFF. In DNA, the CDR3 is TGTGCCAGCAGCCACAAAATAACAGATTTTAATGAAAAACTGTTTTTT. The whole variable domain, remainder taken from reference TRBV7-9 and TRBJ1-4, is DTGVSQNPRHKITKRGQNVTFRCDPISEHNRLYWYRQTLGQGPEFLTYFQNEAQLEKSRLLSDRFSAERPKGSFSTLEIQRTEQGDSAMYLCASSHKITDFNEKLFFGSGTQLSVL.